This T cell receptor (beta chain) was recovered during a study of T-cell reconstitution after alpha-beta-depleted transplantation in children. This clonotype occurred a few times. Molecular barcoding with unique molecular identifiers was used for the TCRbeta library. TCRdb analysed the PCR reads with MiXCR anew, one entry per CDR3 protein. The repertoire has 100,000 to 120,000 distinct CDR3 sequences, 9% to 12% of them found once; the top ten carry about 7.3%. This CDR3 is built from 13 residues. After removal of 6 bases from V and 4 bases from J, the junction contained 2 bases not matched to a gene.

The clonotype comes from a human donor who donated a stem cell graft to a child with acute lymphoblastic leukemia. Specimen: PBMCs from the stem cell graft donor, collected from the stem cell graft. The J gene is TRBJ1-3, the V gene TRBV12-3 or TRBV12-4; TRBD1 matches 8 bases. CDR3 sequence (DNA): TGTGCCAGCAGCCCAGGGGGCGGAAACACCATATATTTT. Translating gives CASSPGGGNTIYF.